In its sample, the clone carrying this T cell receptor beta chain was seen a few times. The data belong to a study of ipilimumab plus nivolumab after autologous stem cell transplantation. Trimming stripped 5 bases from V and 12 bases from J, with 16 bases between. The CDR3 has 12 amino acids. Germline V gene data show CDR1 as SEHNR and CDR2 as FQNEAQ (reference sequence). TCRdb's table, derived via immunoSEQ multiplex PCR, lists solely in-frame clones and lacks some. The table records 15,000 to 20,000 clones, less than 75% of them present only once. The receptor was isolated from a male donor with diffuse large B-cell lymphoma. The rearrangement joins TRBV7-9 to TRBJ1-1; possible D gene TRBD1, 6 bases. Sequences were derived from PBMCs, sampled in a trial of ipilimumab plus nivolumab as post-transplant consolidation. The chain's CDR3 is CASSPGAGLSFF. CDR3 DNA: TGTGCCAGCAGCCCAGGGGCAGGGCTGTCTTTCTTT. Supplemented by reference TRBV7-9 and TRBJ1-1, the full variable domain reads DTGVSQNPRHKITKRGQNVTFRCDPISEHNRLYWYRQTLGQGPEFLTYFQNEAQLEKSRLLSDRFSAERPKGSFSTLEIQRTEQGDSAMYLCASSPGAGLSFFGQGTRLTVV.